This entry describes one T cell receptor beta chain. Its antigen specificity is not known. The input lacks base qualities; no much larger clone sits a single base away. This entry comes from a study of liver allograft versus peripheral blood T cells (dated by TCRdb to the early 2020s). With respect to the entire study: The study compared the T cell receptor repertoires present in transplanted livers with the repertoires present in the peripheral blood of liver transplant recipients. Points the paper makes about the study in general: The T cell receptor repertoires within liver allografts were reported to be different from the T cell receptor repertoires detected in peripheral blood.

CDR1 SQVTM and CDR2 ANQGSEA are derived from the germline V gene. The CDR3 has 13 amino acids, counting the end cysteine and phenylalanine. Of the read, only the CDR3 DNA is kept; its 39 bases are in frame from base 1. The germline ends are 11 bases apart after V is trimmed by 5 bases and J by 4 bases. Instrument on record: Illumina MiSeq. TCRdb trimmed public reads at Q25 via fastp, called clones via MiXCR and kept in-frame beta chains. Each CDR3 protein appears once, grouped with its most common genes and DNA. The sample records about 6,600 distinct CDR3 sequences, approximately 15% of which are singletons. The ten most abundant clones make up around 3.1% of the sample.

The V gene is TRBV29-1 and the J gene is TRBJ2-2; no D gene call is confident. The sequence was obtained from a human patient who had a liver transplant. After transplantation, some T cells may belong to the graft donor instead of the recipient. The nucleotides are TGCAGCGTTTCCCTCCCTTTCACCGGGGAGCTGTTTTTT. It encodes CSVSLPFTGELFF.